These 28 T cell receptor beta chains came from one sample sequenced in a study of cytomegalovirus exposure and HLA in healthy donors. The PCR had 60 Vbeta and 13 Jbeta primers. Here immunoSEQ multiplex PCR was the method, and the copy in TCRdb shows in-frame clones only, minus some. The table has roughly 120,000 clones, about four fifths seen once. Sequences were obtained from PBMCs. All receptors come from a man younger than 40 in good health and CMV-seronegative.

This clone showed up just a few times. The rearrangement uses TRBV6-6 and TRBJ1-4, with 8 positions matching TRBD1. Per germline, CDR1 MNHNY and CDR2 SVGAGI (reference sequence). V dropped 0 bases and J dropped 8; count of bases not matched to a gene: 5. The CDR3 is 15 residues long. CDR3 sequence reads: CASSYSGQGNEKLFF. CDR3 bases: TGTGCCAGCAGTTACTCTGGACAGGGTAACGAAAAACTGTTTTTT.

This clone occurred a few times. The chain uses TRBV19 and TRBJ1-5; no reliable D call. V was trimmed by 11 bases and J by 0 bases, leaving 14 bases between them. This CDR3 is 14 amino acids long. CDR1 and CDR2 from the germline V gene are LNHDA and SQIVND (reference sequence). The CDR3: CAASRRYSNQPQHF. The DNA for the CDR3 is TGTGCCGCTAGCCGGAGATATAGCAATCAGCCCCAGCATTTT.

The chain joins TRBV4-2 to TRBJ2-5, with 11 nucleotides matching TRBD2. Germline trimming cut 2 bases from V and 2 bases from J; bases unmatched to any gene: 10. CDR3 length: 18 amino acids. Germline values: CDR1 LGHNA, CDR2 YNFKEQ. The DNA for the CDR3 is TGTGCCAGCAGCCAACCTGGGCTAGCGGGGGGTTTACAAGAGACCCAGTACTTC. It yields the protein CASSQPGLAGGLQETQYF.

This sequence joins TRBV28 and TRBJ1-1; 7 bases align to TRBD1. V shed 5 bases, J shed 4 bases, and the junction held 13 bases outside the gene matches. CDR1 and CDR2 (germline): MDHEN, SYDVKM. The CDR3 contains 16 residues. The CDR3 loop is CASSSPGPGGFTEAFF. In DNA, the CDR3 is TGTGCCAGCAGTAGCCCGGGTCCAGGGGGATTCACTGAAGCTTTCTTT.

The chain combines TRBV7-2 with TRBJ1-2; D gene uncertain. The CDR3 sequence is 12 residues long. CDR1 and CDR2 from the germline V gene are SGHTA and FQGNSA. Trimming took 7 bases from V and 8 from J, leaving 14 bases between them. The CDR3: CASTETRWGYTF. The CDR3 coding sequence is TGTGCCAGCACCGAAACCCGGTGGGGCTACACCTTC. Combining the CDR3 with reference TRBV7-2 and TRBJ1-2 gives the whole variable domain GAGVSQSPSNKVTEKGKDVELRCDPISGHTALYWYRQSLGQGLEFLIYFQGNSAPDKSGLPSDRFSAERTGGSVSTLTIQRTQQEDSAVYLCASTETRWGYTFGSGTRLTVV.

The V call is TRBV28, the J call TRBJ2-7, with D possibly matching TRBD2 (6 bases). In germline, CDR1 is MDHEN, CDR2 SYDVKM. Trimming removed 7 bases at V and 3 bases at J, with 13 bases between. The CDR3 spans 13 residues. CDR3 nucleotide sequence: TGTGCCAGCACCCCTTCGGGACTCTACGAGCAGTACTTC. It translates to CASTPSGLYEQYF.

The V call is TRBV4-1, the J call TRBJ2-3; a weak D match, TRBD1 (5 bases). CDR1 is MGHRA and CDR2 is YSYEKL in the germline V gene. This CDR3 region has 14 residues. With 0 bases removed from V and 2 bases from J, the gap between germline ends came to 6 bases. The CDR3 loop reads CASSQETDTDTQYF. The CDR3 coding sequence is TGCGCCAGCAGCCAAGAGACAGACACAGATACGCAGTATTTT.

This chain links TRBV6-1 with TRBJ1-4; 7 bases fit TRBD1. The CDR3 length is 14 residues. Germline V gives CDR1 MNHNS, CDR2 SASEGT. With V trimmed by 5 bases and J by 6 bases, 6 bases remained unmatched. As DNA, the CDR3 is TGTGCCAGCAGTCAAGGACAGGTCCATGAAAAACTGTTTTTT. This translates into CASSQGQVHEKLFF.

This clone showed up just a few times. The gene calls are TRBV28 and TRBJ1-2; D is unresolved. Germline CDR1 is MDHEN and CDR2 is SYDVKM. The CDR3 covers 14 residues. Deletions cut 3 bases from V and 1 base from J, with 9 bases between. The chain's CDR3 is CASSFRDFNYGYTF. DNA of the CDR3: TGTGCCAGCAGTTTCCGAGATTTTAACTATGGCTACACCTTC.

This chain connects TRBV6-5 to TRBJ1-1, with 10 bases matching TRBD1. Germline V gives CDR1 MNHEY, CDR2 SVGAGI. Losses at the gene ends were 3 bases for V and 5 bases for J; bases not matched to a gene: 3. This CDR3 has 14 residues. DNA of the CDR3: TGTGCCAGCAGTTATGGACAGGGGGGGACTGAAGCTTTCTTT. Its translation is CASSYGQGGTEAFF.

This chain uses TRBV10-3 with TRBJ1-4, with 7 bases lining up with TRBD1. V dropped 6 bases and J dropped 0; count of bases not matched to a gene: 7. The CDR3 has 16 residues. The germline CDR1 and CDR2 sequences are ENHRY and SYGVKD. CDR3 residues: CAISDRQGATNEKLFF. CDR3 bases: TGTGCCATCAGCGACAGACAGGGTGCAACTAATGAAAAACTGTTTTTT.

This chain links TRBV27 with TRBJ1-6; D might be TRBD1 (6 bases). Germline CDR1 MNHEY, CDR2 SMNVEV (reference sequence). This CDR3 contains 16 residues. Between the trimmed V and J ends, which lost 2 bases and 10 bases, there was a span of 18 bases. The CDR3 region is CASSLGGVVKDSPLHF. The CDR3 bases are TGTGCCAGCAGTTTAGGGGGCGTAGTAAAAGACTCACCCCTCCACTTT.

This sequence joins TRBV7-9 and TRBJ1-2, with 8 bases fitting TRBD1. The V gene end was trimmed by 6 bases and the J gene end by 0 bases; junction bases not matched to a gene: 9. This CDR3 contains 16 residues. CDR1 and CDR2 (germline): SEHNR, FQNEAQ (reference sequence). The DNA of the CDR3 is TGTGCCAGCAGTCCAGGGGGCGTACTGGCTAACTATGGCTACACCTTC. Translated, it gives CASSPGGVLANYGYTF.

This chain connects TRBV6-1 to TRBJ2-7, with TRBD1 as a possible D gene (6 bases). The ends were cut back, 5 bases at V and 3 bases at J, with 11 bases in the middle. The CDR3 loop spans 13 amino acids. Per the germline V gene, CDR1 is MNHNS and CDR2 is SASEGT. In DNA, the CDR3 is TGTGCCAGCAGTAACCTACAGGGCTACGAGCAGTACTTC. Translation: CASSNLQGYEQYF.

This clone was observed a few times. J is TRBJ2-5 and V is TRBV28, with 9 bases fitting TRBD2. Germline assignment: CDR1 MDHEN and CDR2 SYDVKM. The CDR3 spans 19 residues. V trimming: 5 bases; J trimming: 3 bases; junction bases outside the gene matches: 19. CDR3 in DNA: TGTGCCAGCAGTCCCAGACGATGGGTAGCGGGAGAGGTGAAAGAGACCCAGTACTTC. This encodes CASSPRRWVAGEVKETQYF.

J is TRBJ2-7 and V is TRBV2, with TRBD2 matching over 8 bases. Trimming cost V 6 bases and J 2 bases; bases outside gene matches: 9. CDR3 size: 15 residues. Germline lookup yields CDR1 SNHLY and CDR2 FYNNEI. In DNA, the CDR3 is TGTGCCAGCAGAGGCGGGGGGACTCCCCCCTACGAGCAGTACTTC. It translates to CASRGGGTPPYEQYF.

This clone occurred once. The genes are TRBV7-9 and TRBJ2-7; 8 bases fit TRBD1. CDR1 and CDR2 from the germline V gene are SEHNR and FQNEAQ (reference sequence). The CDR3 covers 14 residues. J lost 5 bases, V lost 5 bases, and 8 bases had no gene match. As DNA, the CDR3 is TGTGCCAGCAGCCCCGGACAGGGTAGAAACGAGCAGTACTTC. It codes for CASSPGQGRNEQYF.

The V call is TRBV5-1, the J call TRBJ2-1, with a tentative D call TRBD2 (5 bases). The length of the CDR3 is 14 residues. Germline V gives CDR1 SGHRS, CDR2 YFSETQ. The V gene lost 0 bases and the J gene lost 9 bases, with 13 bases spanning the gap. CDR3 bases: TGCGCCAGCAGCTTGGGGTTCGTAAGCGGTGAGCAGTTCTTC. This codes for CASSLGFVSGEQFF.

This clone was found once. This chain uses TRBV28 with TRBJ2-5, with D uncertain. The germline V gene encodes CDR1 MDHEN and CDR2 SYDVKM. This CDR3 is built from 13 residues. V was cut by 7 bases and J by 5 bases, with 14 bases left in between. The CDR3 is CASTNPERETQYF. The CDR3 coding sequence is TGTGCCAGCACCAACCCCGAACGGGAGACCCAGTACTTC. Full variable domain (outside the CDR3, taken from reference TRBV28 and TRBJ2-5): DVKVTQSSRYLVKRTGEKVFLECVQDMDHENMFWYRQDPGLGLRLIYFSYDVKMKEKGDIPEGYSVSREKKERFSLILESASTNQTSMYLCASTNPERETQYFGPGTRLLVL.

The CDR3 bases are TGTGCCAGCAGTGCCTCAAGGTCCGCGGGCGACTATAGCCAATATCAGCCCCAGCATTTT. Its translation is CASSASRSAGDYSQYQPQHF. The rearrangement joins TRBV6-1 to TRBJ1-5; D uncertain. In germline, CDR1 is MNHNS, CDR2 SASEGT. This CDR3 has 20 residues. V was trimmed by 4 bases and J by 5 bases, leaving 30 bases between them.

The chain recombines TRBV7-2 with TRBJ2-6; the D is unclear. Germline V CDR1 and CDR2: SGHTA, FQGNSA. The CDR3 extends over 15 amino acids. Deletions cut 1 base from V and 3 bases from J, with 7 bases between. This CDR3 is CASSLVTGGANVLTF. CDR3 DNA: TGTGCCAGCAGCTTAGTGACTGGTGGGGCCAACGTCCTGACTTTC.

This rearrangement joins TRBV4-1 to TRBJ2-7; 8 bases are a match to TRBD1. The V gene's germline CDR1 is MGHRA and CDR2 YSYEKL. The V segment lost 2 bases and the J segment 6 bases; nucleotides outside the gene matches: 9. The CDR3 extends over 15 amino acids. CDR3 protein: CASSQSGGGVIEQYF. The CDR3 nucleotides are TGCGCCAGCAGCCAATCAGGGGGCGGGGTGATCGAGCAGTACTTC.

Comments on this clone: One junction end does not reproduce the germline sequence, and a read error may be involved. The chain combines TRBV5-4 with TRBJ1-5; the D gene is possibly TRBD1 (6 bases). This CDR3 is built from 14 residues. Germline V gene data show CDR1 as SGHNT and CDR2 as YYREEE (reference sequence). CDR3 loop: CQGQPFWSNQPQHF. DNA of the CDR3: TGCCAAGGACAGCCGTTTTGGAGCAATCAGCCCCAGCATTTT. The variable domain in full, completed from reference TRBV5-4 and TRBJ1-5, reads ETGVTQSPTHLIKTRGQQVTLRCSSQSGHNTVSWYQQALGQGPQFIFQYYREEENGRGNFPPRFSGLQFPNYSSELNVNALELDDSALYLCQGQPFWSNQPQHFGDGTRLSIL.

The chain is built from TRBV5-1 and TRBJ2-5; 7 positions match TRBD1. The trim removed 0 bases at V and 1 base at J, leaving 15 bases unmatched. The CDR3 sequence is 19 residues long. CDR1 and CDR2 (germline): SGHRS, YFSETQ. The CDR3, as DNA: TGCGCCAGCAGCTTGGGCCGTGGGGTTTTTGGACAGGCCCAAGAGACCCAGTACTTC. Amino acid sequence: CASSLGRGVFGQAQETQYF.

This clone was observed once. The rearrangement links TRBV5-6 to TRBJ1-3, with D unresolved. The V gene lost 4 bases and the J gene lost 0 bases, with 14 bases spanning the gap. CDR3 length equals 16 residues. Germline lookup yields CDR1 SGHDT and CDR2 YYEEEE. CDR3 DNA sequence: TGTGCCAGCAGCCTCGGGAGCGGGGACTCTGGAAACACCATATATTTT. This translates into CASSLGSGDSGNTIYF.

This clone was counted a few times. The rearrangement uses TRBV30 and TRBJ1-6; 9 nucleotides agree with TRBD1. Germline V gene data show CDR1 as GTSNPN and CDR2 as SVGIG (reference sequence). This CDR3 has 15 amino acids. V shed 3 bases, J shed 6 bases, and the junction held 6 bases outside the gene matches. CDR3 loop: CAWRAQGAFNSPLHF. CDR3 DNA sequence: TGTGCCTGGAGGGCACAGGGGGCCTTTAATTCACCCCTCCACTTT.

The gene calls are TRBV16 and TRBJ1-2; the match to TRBD1 covers 7 bases. CDR1 KGHSY and CDR2 FQNENV come from the germline V gene. The CDR3 consists of 14 residues. J lost 8 bases, V lost 1 base, and 7 bases had no gene match. The CDR3 nucleotides are TGTGCCAGCAGCCAATTTACCCAGGGGGACGGCTACACCTTC. The encoded protein is CASSQFTQGDGYTF.

The chain joins TRBV5-5 to TRBJ1-5, with D unclear. CDR3 length: 13 amino acids. Germline V gene lookup returns CDR1 SGHKS and CDR2 YYEKEE (reference sequence). V lost 2 bases to trimming and J lost 7 bases, with 10 bases between them. CDR3 nucleotides: TGTGCCAGCAGCTTTGGCTTGAACCAGCCCCAGCATTTT. Translating gives CASSFGLNQPQHF.